Sequencing of this T cell receptor (beta chain) was carried out in a study of blood T cell repertoires in COVID-19 (dated by TCRdb to about 2020). At the level of the whole study: The collaborator samples originated in the United States, Italy and Spain and spanned the acute and convalescent phases of COVID-19. The prospective study material was composed of cDNA or gDNA derived from T cells, B-cell-depleted T cells, or PBMCs. Samples were obtained from the ongoing ImmuneRACE study (first 160 participants) and from 1,254 subjects provided by 6 global collaborators. Subjects who had been exposed to COVID-19, were actively infected with it, or had recovered from it provided the deeply sampled blood TCRbeta repertoires that made up the dataset. Where available, HLA class I and class II types were obtained from metadata supplied by the sample provider rather than from assay-based typing. A de-identified subject ID, COVID-19 status, age in years and sex were almost always included in the sample metadata. A freely available public database, intended as a resource for researchers studying the immune response to SARS-CoV-2, is where the repertoires were released. Study-level results and caveats: Clinical and demographic metadata were provided uncurated, with the amount varying by source and participant.

Participants in the prospective study were enrolled through a virtual design, were aged about 18 to 100 years, and lived in 20 to 30 United States geographic areas. In the prospective study, participants were assigned to cohorts based on the clinical history participants reported in a screening survey and a study questionnaire. ImmuneRACE Cohort 3 recovered participants were defined by two consecutive negative NP/OP PCR tests, healthcare professional clearance, or symptom resolution. Mobile phlebotomists in the prospective study collected whole blood, serum and a nasopharyngeal or oropharyngeal swab from every participant. Prospective study participants could optionally give additional blood draws and questionnaires over a roughly two-month period. Before DNA extraction, blood samples from the prospective study were shipped at room temperature or frozen. Spanning cysteine to phenylalanine, the CDR3 consists of 15 amino acids. Here the CDR3 DNA is all that survives: 45 bases in frame from base 1. The germline V gene encodes CDR1 SGDLS and CDR2 YYNGEE. Deletion took 0 bases off V and 0 bases off J, with a span of 9 bases between the germline ends.

TCRbeta CDR3 regions were amplified from genomic DNA using the immunoSEQ Assay, a bias-controlled multiplex PCR. Concerning the study's data processing: Within the assay, amplification of reference gene primers was used to estimate how many nucleated cells each sample contained. To quantify the absolute abundance of each unique TCRbeta CDR3 rearrangement, sequence reads were collapsed and filtered. For each sample, productive Simpson clonality was calculated as the square root of Simpson's diversity index across productive rearrangements. In its TCRdb copy, this immuneACCESS table keeps in-frame sequences only and misses some clones. Where compared with another copy, unresolved V genes explain less than half of these, and the others have no known cause. The V and J calls and the clone size are those of that table, but D and trimming were determined from the DNA. Present in this sample are over 250,000 clones, roughly nine tenths of which were seen just once. The ten top clones hold 2% to 3% of the sample.

With respect to this clone: Its antigen target is currently unknown. Per-base quality was not reported, and no clone a single base away is much larger than it.

Sequencing was performed on PBMCs or T cells enriched from blood (not recorded which). This TCR was sampled from a man between 60 and 75 years old who had recovered from COVID-19. Here the chain combines TRBV9 and TRBJ1-2, with the D segment identity uncertain. The CDR3 protein is CASSVDHGSNYGYTF. Here is the DNA: TGTGCCAGCAGCGTAGATCACGGTTCTAACTATGGCTACACCTTC.